Described below is a single T cell receptor beta chain sequence and its context. Germline trimming cut 5 bases from V and 6 bases from J; bases unmatched to any gene: 5. Germline CDR1 and CDR2: LNHNV and YYDKDF (reference sequence). The CDR3 contains 14 residues. Original methodology: Filtering differed because ImmunoSEQ produced junction-only sequences that carried no quality scores. Only in-frame clones appear in the TCRdb table, and some are missing; sequencing was by immunoSEQ multiplex PCR. V and J calls and clone size follow that table, whereas D and trimming were derived from the DNA. Of 900,000 to 1,200,000 clones in the sample, 78% are singletons; the top ten hold around 0.61%. This sample was taken from a study of shared clonotypes between healthy human individuals.

This TCR derives from a man between 18 and 35 years old in good health. Some clones in this sample may be carry-over from other donors' samples. J is TRBJ2-3 and V is TRBV15; 10 bases are a match to TRBD2. The sequenced material came from memory CD4+ T cells from PBMCs. Subset indicated: CD45RA-negative fraction. The CDR3 DNA sequence: TGTGCCACCAGCGCTAGCGGGAGTAGGGATACGCAGTATTTT. Translating it yields CATSASGSRDTQYF.